A selection of T cell receptor beta chains follows, all from one sample in a study of tumor-infiltrating lymphocytes in primary liver carcinoma. MiXCR, applied by TCRdb to the multiplex PCR reads, yields one record per CDR3 protein. The table has approximately 190,000 distinct CDR3 sequences, 85% seen once. The sequenced material came from tumor tissue from primary liver carcinoma. Source of these receptors: a man in his forties or fifties with primary liver carcinoma and hepatitis B virus infection. CDR3s include the opening cysteine and the closing phenylalanine or tryptophan. Fields, in order: V gene, D gene, clone size, CDR3 protein. The D gene is left open where the match is weak. The size entry is marked missing in some rows and otherwise reads once, few, many or a size class.

TRBV5-6 - - CASSHNYRDPNHGYIF
TRBV4-3 - - CASSEGGGEQCF
TRBV6-4 - - CASHLSSSYNEQFF
TRBV10-3 - - CAMTATDQAPQQF
TRBV5-1 - - CTSSAAGGYTEAVF
TRBV4-3 TRBD2 once CASSQVRGTEELFF
TRBV7-2 - - CASKKREAMETQYF
TRBV12-3/TRBV12-4 - - CANRPAAQANQPQHF
TRBV6-2/TRBV6-3 - - CASSYDVSSGENIQYF
TRBV6-1 TRBD1 - CASSVDRGWNQLQHF
TRBV29-1 - - CSSAGGSNAEAFF
TRBV6-2/TRBV6-3 - - CASRLIENTEAFF
TRBV5-4 - - CTSSSEVDGGYTQYF
TRBV6-2/TRBV6-3 - - CASREVRTDTQYF
TRBV12-3/TRBV12-4 - few CASSPRDKYGYTF
TRBV5-5 - - CTSSSGGAVQSQHF
TRBV6-1 TRBD1 - CANSVTGSSYNELFF
TRBV29-1 - once CSALDEKQFF
TRBV6-5 TRBD2 - CANSSLSGSYEQYF
TRBV29-1 TRBD2 - CSVGTSTAKTEELFF
TRBV14 - - CASSQNLDTSEQSF
TRBV7-9 - - CASSSSAVSKQPQHF
TRBV29-1 - - CSASWDTQETQYF
TRBV30 TRBD2 many CAWSVASGMTDTQYF
TRBV11-1 - - CASNVGLDNEQLF
TRBV30 - many CAWTPDGQRHGYTF
TRBV6-6 TRBD1 - CTSSLDLGGTDMQYF
TRBV28 - - CASGLPPVGEGEQYF
TRBV11-2 TRBD2 - CTSSLGTSGKSLFF
TRBV29-1 - many CSVVTGSLTGELFF
TRBV4-1 - - CASSREVANTEAFF
TRBV29-1 - - CNALFGAELYF
TRBV20-1 - - CSAPRRLTDKQYF
TRBV6-2/TRBV6-3 - few CASSYEVPNEQYF
TRBV4-1 - - CATCPIEGSYQPQHF
TRBV6-5 - - CAISPAGAVSYEQYF
TRBV28 - - CVSSLGPFNEQLF
TRBV12-3/TRBV12-4 TRBD2 - CACSPTPSGRWGELFF
TRBV11-2 TRBD2 - CASGLAPSGGGYEQYF
TRBV18 TRBD2 - CASSQRAGALSYEQYF
TRBV7-8 - - CVSTLKGGGSHADTHYF
TRBV6-1 - - CAITTGYTNTQYF
TRBV7-9 - - CANSDSLSENDKQFF
TRBV6-6 TRBD2 - CASSQTIAGGGNEQFF
TRBV11-1 TRBD2 - CASSTGGSNEQFF
TRBV6-2/TRBV6-3 TRBD2 once CARRTSGRAEQFF
TRBV6-1 - once CASRRASTGETQYF
TRBV4-2 TRBD1 - CASSHAGGQGNNERFF
TRBV12-3/TRBV12-4 - - CVSSLSGVETQYF
TRBV10-2 - many CASSAGLLAAQETQYF
TRBV29-1 - - CSTGQTAYEQLF
TRBV11-1 - - CTSTWNSGANVLTF
TRBV14 - - CANSQDSGLNTDTQYF
TRBV12-3/TRBV12-4 - many CASSPGGGEQYF
TRBV11-3 TRBD2 - CASSFSGRRRDTQYF
TRBV6-1 - - CISSRDLGETQYF
TRBV29-1 TRBD1 few CSIETGGVTDTQYF
TRBV12-3/TRBV12-4 - few CASRGGTIQETQYF
TRBV12-3/TRBV12-4 - - CASSLNTDQESQYF